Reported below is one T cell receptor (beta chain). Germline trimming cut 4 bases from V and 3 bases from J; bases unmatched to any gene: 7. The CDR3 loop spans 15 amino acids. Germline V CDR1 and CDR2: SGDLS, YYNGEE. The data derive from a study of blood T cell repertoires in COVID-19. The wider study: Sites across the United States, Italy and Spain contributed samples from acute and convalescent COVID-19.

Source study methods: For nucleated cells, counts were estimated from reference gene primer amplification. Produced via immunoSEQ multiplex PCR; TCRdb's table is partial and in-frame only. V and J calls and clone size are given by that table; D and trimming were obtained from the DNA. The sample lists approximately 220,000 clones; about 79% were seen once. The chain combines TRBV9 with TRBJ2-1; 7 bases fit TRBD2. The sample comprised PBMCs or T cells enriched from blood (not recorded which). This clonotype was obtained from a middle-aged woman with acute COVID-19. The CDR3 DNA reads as TGTGCCAGCAGCCTTCGGGGGGAGAGCTACAATGAGCAGTTCTTC. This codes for CASSLRGESYNEQFF. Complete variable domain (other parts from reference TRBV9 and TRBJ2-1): DSGVTQTPKHLITATGQRVTLRCSPRSGDLSVYWYQQSLDQGLQFLIQYYNGEERAKGNILERFSAQQFPDLHSELNLSSLELGDSALYFCASSLRGESYNEQFFGPGTRLTVL.